Included here is one T cell receptor beta chain sequence, with context. Only in-frame clones appear in the TCRdb table, and some are missing; sequencing was by immunoSEQ multiplex PCR. Among under 2.5 million clones listed, under 95% were seen once. The source of the sample is a study of shared clonotypes between healthy human individuals. The trim removed 1 base at V and 5 bases at J, leaving 8 bases unmatched. This CDR3 is built from 18 residues. CDR1 MGHRA and CDR2 YSYEKL come from the germline V gene. V is TRBV4-1 and J is TRBJ2-2; 12 nucleotides align to TRBD2. The sequence derives from a man in his late teens or twenties in good health. Some clones in this sample may be carry-over from other donors' samples. Material for sequencing was naive CD4+ T cells from PBMCs. Subset of the sample: CD45RA+ positively selected. DNA for the CDR3: TGCGCCAGCAGCCAAGGACTAGCGGGAGTCGTTTGGACCGGGGAGCTGTTTTTT. Translation: CASSQGLAGVVWTGELFF.